This T cell receptor beta chain was obtained from a study of cytomegalovirus exposure and HLA in healthy donors. Only one count was recorded for this clone. Antigen unknown. Germline V gene sequence: CDR1 SEHNR, CDR2 FQNEAQ (reference sequence). V trimming: 5 bases; J trimming: 2 bases; junction bases outside the gene matches: 7. The CDR3 is 15 amino acids. PCR amplification relied on 60 Vbeta primers (plus 13 Jbeta primers). Assay used: immunoSEQ multiplex PCR; TCRdb lists only in-frame clones, some missing. The profile shows over 150,000 clones, 80% of them singletons. Whole-study results and caveats: The study designated about 180 TCR beta chains cytomegalovirus-associated.

The material sequenced was PBMCs. This sequence was found in a woman aged 40 to 55 in good health and CMV-seropositive. The chain is built from TRBV7-9 and TRBJ2-3; 7 bases are shared with TRBD1. This chain's CDR3 is CASSKGDRNTDTQYF. In DNA form, the CDR3 reads TGTGCCAGCAGCAAAGGGGACAGAAACACAGATACGCAGTATTTT.